This entry describes one T cell receptor (beta chain). Its antigen is currently unknown. Germline V gives CDR1 SNHLY, CDR2 FYNNEI. This CDR3 region has 12 residues. Trimming removed 7 bases from V and 4 bases from J, with 8 bases in between. TCRdb reanalysed the reads using MiXCR and keeps one entry per CDR3 protein. The sample consists of some 800,000 distinct CDR3 sequences, 30% to 35% of them appearing once. This sample stems from a study of T cell repertoires in cytomegalovirus infection. Sequencing used cultured CD8+ T cells from PBMCs, obtained from culture after CMV antigen stimulation. This chain joins TRBV2 and TRBJ2-4, with TRBD1 as a possible D gene (5 bases). The sequence was obtained from a human donor in good health (CMV status not recorded). Some clones in this sample may be carry-over from other donors' samples. The CDR3 DNA sequence: TGTGCCAGCATGGCAGGGAAAAACATTCAGTACTTC. This codes for CASMAGKNIQYF.